This passage covers 23 T cell receptor beta chains from one sample sequenced in a study of T-cell reconstitution after alpha-beta-depleted transplantation in children. Unique molecular identifiers were incorporated when the TCRbeta library was constructed. One entry per CDR3 protein, called by TCRdb with MiXCR from the PCR reads. The sample has approximately 350,000 distinct CDR3 sequences, more than 10% seen once; the top ten hold roughly 4.3%. The input for sequencing was PBMCs, taken from the stem cell graft. The receptor source for this set is a human donor who donated a stem cell graft to a child with Fanconi anemia.

This clonotype was counted many times. V gene TRBV10-3 combines with J gene TRBJ1-1, with D hard to call. This CDR3 contains 13 residues. CDR1 and CDR2 (germline): ENHRY, SYGVKD. V gave up 6 bases and J gave up 3 bases, with 11 bases separating them. CDR3 in DNA: TGTGCCATCAGATGGACCGATGACACTGAAGCTTTCTTT. The encoded protein is CAIRWTDDTEAFF.

This CDR3 reads CASSAGQYGYTF. The CDR3 nucleotides are TGCGCCAGCAGCGCCGGACAGTATGGCTACACCTTC. V gene TRBV5-1 combines with J gene TRBJ1-2, with D possibly matching TRBD1 (6 bases). Germline V gene lookup returns CDR1 SGHRS and CDR2 YFSETQ. The CDR3 loop spans 12 amino acids. Trimming took off 4 bases at V and 5 bases at J, with 9 bases between the two ends.

The sample holds a few counts of this clonotype. The chain joins TRBV10-3 to TRBJ1-6; TRBD1 matches at 8 bases. Germline trimming cut 2 bases from V and 5 bases from J; bases unmatched to any gene: 5. The CDR3 is 16 residues long. Germline CDR1 reads ENHRY; CDR2 reads SYGVKD. CDR3 bases: TGTGCCATCAGTGAGCCGACAGGGGCGAATAATTCACCCCTCCACTTT. Protein: CAISEPTGANNSPLHF.

This clonotype turned up a few times. V and J are TRBV29-1 and TRBJ2-1; TRBD2 might be the D (5 bases). Germline CDR1 and CDR2: SQVTM and ANQGSEA. The CDR3 spans 12 residues. The V and J ends lost 3 bases and 8 bases respectively, with 11 bases between them. CDR3 amino acids: CSVDTGYDEQFF. CDR3 DNA sequence: TGCAGCGTTGACACGGGGTACGATGAGCAGTTCTTC.

Turning to this clonotype: One end of the junction does not line up with germline, which may come from a read error. The chain uses TRBV5-1 and TRBJ2-1; no firm D call. The CDR3 has 12 residues. Germline V gene data show CDR1 as SGHRS and CDR2 as YFSETQ. Written as DNA, the CDR3 is TGCGCCAGCAGCTTGGACGGCGGAGCATTCGTCTTC. This encodes CASSLDGGAFVF.

This clonotype has just a few counts. This chain joins TRBV24-1 and TRBJ1-1; D gene unclear. The CDR3 is 15 residues long. Trimming shortened V by 4 bases and J by 10 bases, and 21 bases separated the two germline ends. Germline V gives CDR1 KGHDR, CDR2 SFDVKD. The CDR3 DNA follows: TGTGCCACCAGTGACCCTAACATCGTCCCCGGGAGAGCTTTCTTT. Residues: CATSDPNIVPGRAFF.

The chain joins TRBV5-1 to TRBJ2-6, with TRBD1 matching 9 bases. Trimming cost V 7 bases and J 0 bases; bases outside gene matches: 5. The CDR3 totals 16 residues. CDR1 SGHRS and CDR2 YFSETQ come from the germline V gene. CDR3: CASAGQGYSGANVLTF. CDR3 in DNA: TGCGCCAGCGCCGGACAGGGGTACTCTGGGGCCAACGTCCTGACTTTC.

The chain has TRBV25-1 and TRBJ1-4; D possibly corresponds to TRBD1 (6 bases). Trimming left V 6 bases short and J 1 base short, with 9 bases between. Germline V gene data show CDR1 as MGHDK and CDR2 as SYGVNS. This CDR3 contains 14 residues. The CDR3: CASRDSLTNEKLFF. The CDR3 coding sequence is TGTGCCAGCAGGGACAGCCTAACTAATGAAAAACTGTTTTTT.

The rearrangement links TRBV12-3 or TRBV12-4 to TRBJ1-2; D ambiguous. This CDR3 comprises 12 residues. Between the trimmed V and J ends, which lost 6 bases and 0 bases, there was a span of 5 bases. The CDR3 DNA is TGTGCCAGCAGCGAGTCTAACTATGGCTACACCTTC. Its translation is CASSESNYGYTF.

V and J are TRBV12-3 or TRBV12-4 and TRBJ2-7; TRBD1 might be the D (6 bases). The CDR3 consists of 13 residues. The V gene lost 3 bases and the J gene lost 5 bases, with 11 bases spanning the gap. The DNA of the CDR3 is TGTGCCAGCAGTTTCGGCAGGGGAGACGAGCAGTACTTC. Translated, it gives CASSFGRGDEQYF.

The V gene is TRBV9, the J gene TRBJ2-3; D call uncertain. The CDR3 contains 14 residues. V gave up 2 bases and J gave up 6 bases, with 13 bases separating them. Germline CDR1 and CDR2: SGDLS and YYNGEE. The CDR3 loop reads CASSVEGPHDTQYF. The DNA for the CDR3 is TGTGCCAGCAGCGTCGAAGGGCCCCACGATACGCAGTATTTT.

This clonotype has only a few counts. The chain is built from TRBV18 and TRBJ2-7; D remains unclear. The CDR3 has 12 amino acids. V shed 2 bases and J shed 10 bases, with 12 bases lying between them. Germline CDR1 reads KGHSH; CDR2 reads LQKENI. The CDR3 loop reads CASSPDRRIQYF. Here the CDR3 DNA reads TGTGCCAGCTCACCAGACCGACGGATCCAGTACTTC. Together with reference TRBV18 and TRBJ2-7, the CDR3 gives the full variable domain: NAGVMQNPRHLVRRRGQEARLRCSPMKGHSHVYWYRQLPEEGLKFMVYLQKENIIDESGMPKERFSAEFPKEGPSILRIQQVVRGDSAAYFCASSPDRRIQYFGPGTRLTVT.

The chain carries TRBV2 and TRBJ2-1, with D perhaps TRBD1 (7 bases). Germline V CDR1 and CDR2: SNHLY, FYNNEI. The V and J ends lost 3 bases and 2 bases respectively, with 17 bases between them. CDR3 length: 17 residues. This CDR3 reads CASSDAGGGTTYNEQFF. CDR3 nucleotide sequence: TGTGCCAGCAGTGATGCAGGGGGAGGAACAACCTACAATGAGCAGTTCTTC.

Many counts were recorded for this clonotype. The CDR3 region is CAISALAGDYSSYNEQFF. DNA of the CDR3: TGTGCCATCAGTGCCCTAGCGGGGGATTATAGCTCCTACAATGAGCAGTTCTTC. V and J are TRBV10-3 and TRBJ2-1; 10 nucleotides agree with TRBD2. CDR3 length equals 18 residues. Losses at the gene ends were 4 bases for V and 0 bases for J; bases not matched to a gene: 9. Germline V lookup: CDR1 ENHRY, CDR2 SYGVKD.

V usage is TRBV12-3 or TRBV12-4 and J usage is TRBJ1-1; 8 bases map to TRBD1. J lost 3 bases, V lost 5 bases, and 8 bases had no gene match. This CDR3 has 15 amino acids. Here the CDR3 DNA reads TGTGCCAGCAGTAACCGACAGGGGACGGACACTGAAGCTTTCTTT. This codes for CASSNRQGTDTEAFF.

In this sample, this clonotype turned up many times. The rearrangement uses TRBV24-1 and TRBJ2-2; the D is unclear. Trimming removed 0 bases at V and 7 bases at J, with 5 bases between. The CDR3 sequence is 13 residues long. Germline CDR1 KGHDR, CDR2 SFDVKD. CDR3 sequence reads: CATSDLHVGELFF. The CDR3 DNA reads as TGTGCCACCAGTGATTTGCATGTCGGGGAGCTGTTTTTT.

This clonotype was seen ten or more times. V gene TRBV10-3 combines with J gene TRBJ1-1, with TRBD1 matching 8 bases. This CDR3 contains 16 residues. After removal of 0 bases from V and 2 bases from J, the junction contained 5 bases not matched to a gene. Germline CDR1 and CDR2: ENHRY and SYGVKD. The DNA of the CDR3 is TGTGCCATCAGTGAGTCCGACAGGGGTCGCAACACTGAAGCTTTCTTT. It is translated as CAISESDRGRNTEAFF.

At least ten counts were recorded for this clonotype. This chain connects TRBV12-5 to TRBJ1-2; D might be TRBD1 (6 bases). This CDR3 has 12 residues. Germline V lookup: CDR1 LGHNT, CDR2 FRNRAP. Trimming stripped 3 bases from V and 8 bases from J, with 10 bases between. The CDR3 region has the DNA TGTGCTAGTGGTTTAGGGGGTTGGGGCTACACCTTC. This encodes CASGLGGWGYTF. Full variable domain (remainder filled in from reference TRBV12-5 and TRBJ1-2): DARVTQTPRHKVTEMGQEVTMRCQPILGHNTVFWYRQTMMQGLELLAYFRNRAPLDDSGMPKDRFSAEMPDATLATLKIQPSEPRDSAVYFCASGLGGWGYTFGSGTRLTVV.

This clonotype was seen ten or more times. This chain links TRBV6-2 or TRBV6-3 with TRBJ1-2; the match to TRBD1 covers 8 bases. J gave up 9 bases and V 0 bases, and 6 bases lay outside the gene matches. From germline, CDR1 is MNHEY and CDR2 SVGEGT. The CDR3 extends over 14 amino acids. The CDR3 nucleotides read TGTGCCAGCAGTTACTCCGACAGGGGACGAAGCTACACCTTC. It translates to CASSYSDRGRSYTF.

This clonotype was detected once. This rearrangement joins TRBV25-1 to TRBJ1-2, with 7 bases fitting TRBD1. Germline V gene sequence: CDR1 MGHDK, CDR2 SYGVNS. The CDR3 is 13 amino acids. V lost 5 bases and J lost 5; bases outside the gene matches: 5. The DNA of the CDR3 is TGTGCCAGCAGTAAGGGGACAGAGTATGGCTACACCTTC. Translating it yields CASSKGTEYGYTF.

This clonotype has a count of ten or more. The chain joins TRBV6-5 to TRBJ2-7, with D tentatively TRBD2 (6 bases). This CDR3 contains 16 residues. The germline V gene encodes CDR1 MNHEY and CDR2 SVGAGI. V shed 4 bases and J shed 3 bases, with 19 bases lying between them. The CDR3 DNA reads TGTGCCAGCAGTTTTGGGGCCGGGACTTCGAACTACGAGCAGTACTTC. Translating gives CASSFGAGTSNYEQYF.

The sample holds many counts of this clonotype. The genes are TRBV5-4 and TRBJ1-2; D unclear. CDR3 length: 14 amino acids. CDR1 SGHNT and CDR2 YYREEE come from the germline V gene (reference sequence). The germline V and J ends were trimmed by 3 bases and 4 bases, with 13 bases remaining between them. As DNA, the CDR3 is TGTGCCAGCAGCTCGGAAAGAGTGGGCTATGGCTACACCTTC. It is translated as CASSSERVGYGYTF.

V and J are TRBV5-1 and TRBJ2-3, with TRBD2 identical over 8 bases. From germline, CDR1 is SGHRS and CDR2 YFSETQ. This CDR3 has 16 amino acids. The trim removed 7 bases at V and 2 bases at J, leaving 12 bases unmatched. This CDR3 is CASAVEAGGTTDTQYF. CDR3 in DNA: TGCGCCAGCGCCGTGGAGGCGGGGGGTACCACAGATACGCAGTATTTT.